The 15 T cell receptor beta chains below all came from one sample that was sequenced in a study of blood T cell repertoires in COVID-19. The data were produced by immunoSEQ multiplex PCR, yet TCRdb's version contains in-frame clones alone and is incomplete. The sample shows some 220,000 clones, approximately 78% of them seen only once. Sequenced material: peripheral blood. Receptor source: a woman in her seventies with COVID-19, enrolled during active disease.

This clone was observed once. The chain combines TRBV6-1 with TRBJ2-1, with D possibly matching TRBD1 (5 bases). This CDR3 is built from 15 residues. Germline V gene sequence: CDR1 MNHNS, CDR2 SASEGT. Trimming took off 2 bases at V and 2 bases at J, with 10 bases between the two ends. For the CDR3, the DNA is TGTGCCAGCAGTGAATGGGGCGGAACCTACAATGAGCAGTTCTTC. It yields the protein CASSEWGGTYNEQFF.

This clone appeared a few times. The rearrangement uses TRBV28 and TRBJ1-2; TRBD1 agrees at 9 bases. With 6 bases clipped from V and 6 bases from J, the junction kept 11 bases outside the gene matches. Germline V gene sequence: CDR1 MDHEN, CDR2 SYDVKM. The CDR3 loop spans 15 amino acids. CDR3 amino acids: CASSSSSTGGHGYTF. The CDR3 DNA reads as TGTGCCAGCAGCTCATCCTCCACAGGGGGCCATGGCTACACCTTC.

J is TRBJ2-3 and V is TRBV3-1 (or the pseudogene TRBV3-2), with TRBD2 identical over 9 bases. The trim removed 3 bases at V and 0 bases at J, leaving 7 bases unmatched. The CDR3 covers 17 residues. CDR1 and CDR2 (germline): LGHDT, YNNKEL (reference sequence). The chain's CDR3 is CASSQGGLAGSTDTQYF. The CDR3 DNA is TGTGCCAGCAGCCAGGGGGGGCTAGCGGGGAGCACAGATACGCAGTATTTT.

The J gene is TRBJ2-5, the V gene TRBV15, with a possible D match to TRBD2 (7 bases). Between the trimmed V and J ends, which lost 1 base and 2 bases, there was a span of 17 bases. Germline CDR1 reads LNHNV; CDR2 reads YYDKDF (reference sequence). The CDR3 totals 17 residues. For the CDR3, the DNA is TGTGCCACCAGCAGAGCGGGAGGTAGAGGGGGGCAAGAGACCCAGTACTTC. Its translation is CATSRAGGRGGQETQYF. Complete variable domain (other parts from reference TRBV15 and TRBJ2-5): DAMVIQNPRYQVTQFGKPVTLSCSQTLNHNVMYWYQQKSSQAPKLLFHYYDKDFNNEADTPDNFQSRRPNTSFCFLDIRSPGLGDTAMYLCATSRAGGRGGQETQYFGPGTRLLVL.

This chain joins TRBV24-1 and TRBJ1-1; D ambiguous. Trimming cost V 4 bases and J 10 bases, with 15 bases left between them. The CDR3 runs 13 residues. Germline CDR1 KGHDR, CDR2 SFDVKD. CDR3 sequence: CATSEPNGRIAFF. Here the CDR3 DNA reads TGTGCCACCAGTGAACCCAACGGCAGGATAGCTTTCTTT.

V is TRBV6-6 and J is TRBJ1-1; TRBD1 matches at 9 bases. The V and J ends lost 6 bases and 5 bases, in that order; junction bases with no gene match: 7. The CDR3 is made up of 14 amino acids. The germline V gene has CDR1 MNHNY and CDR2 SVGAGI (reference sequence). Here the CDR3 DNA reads TGTGCCAGCAGCTCTTCGACAGGGGGGACTGAAGCTTTCTTT. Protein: CASSSSTGGTEAFF.

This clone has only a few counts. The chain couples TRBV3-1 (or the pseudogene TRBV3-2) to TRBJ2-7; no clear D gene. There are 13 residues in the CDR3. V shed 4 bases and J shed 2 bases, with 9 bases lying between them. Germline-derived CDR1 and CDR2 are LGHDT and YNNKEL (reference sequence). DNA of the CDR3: TGTGCCAGCAGCCCGACACCCCCCTACGAGCAGTACTTC. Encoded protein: CASSPTPPYEQYF.

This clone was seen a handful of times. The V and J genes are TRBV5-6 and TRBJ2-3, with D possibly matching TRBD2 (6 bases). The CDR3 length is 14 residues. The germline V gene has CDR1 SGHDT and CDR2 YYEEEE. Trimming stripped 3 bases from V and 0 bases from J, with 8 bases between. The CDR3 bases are TGTGCCAGCAGCTACGGGACTAGCACAGATACGCAGTATTTT. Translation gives CASSYGTSTDTQYF.

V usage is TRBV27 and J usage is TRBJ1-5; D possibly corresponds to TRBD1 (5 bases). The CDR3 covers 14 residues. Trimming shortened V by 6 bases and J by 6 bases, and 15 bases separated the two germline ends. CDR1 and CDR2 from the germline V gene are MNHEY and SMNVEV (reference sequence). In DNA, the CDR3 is TGTGCCAGCAGCCTTATCGGGGGTAGTCAGCCCCAGCATTTT. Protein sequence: CASSLIGGSQPQHF.

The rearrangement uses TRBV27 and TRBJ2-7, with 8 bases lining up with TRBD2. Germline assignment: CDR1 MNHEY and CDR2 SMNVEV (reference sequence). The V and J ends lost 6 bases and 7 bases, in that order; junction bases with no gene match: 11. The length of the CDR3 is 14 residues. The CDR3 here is CASSPQPRGGEQYF. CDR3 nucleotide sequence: TGTGCCAGCAGCCCACAGCCCCGGGGGGGTGAGCAGTACTTC.

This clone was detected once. CDR3 coding DNA: TGTGCCAGCAGTTCTCCTAGCGGGAGGGCCTACAATGAGCAGTTCTTC. It codes for CASSSPSGRAYNEQFF. The chain carries TRBV6-5 and TRBJ2-1; TRBD2 matches at 12 bases. V trimming: 4 bases; J trimming: 2 bases; junction bases outside the gene matches: 3. This CDR3 spans 16 amino acids. Germline values: CDR1 MNHEY, CDR2 SVGAGI.

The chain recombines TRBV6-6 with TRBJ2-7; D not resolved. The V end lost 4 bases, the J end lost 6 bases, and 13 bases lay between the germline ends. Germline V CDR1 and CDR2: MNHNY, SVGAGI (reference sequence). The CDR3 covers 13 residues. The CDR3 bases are TGTGCCAGCAGTTCCTCCTTAATCCTCGAGCAGTACTTC. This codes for CASSSSLILEQYF.

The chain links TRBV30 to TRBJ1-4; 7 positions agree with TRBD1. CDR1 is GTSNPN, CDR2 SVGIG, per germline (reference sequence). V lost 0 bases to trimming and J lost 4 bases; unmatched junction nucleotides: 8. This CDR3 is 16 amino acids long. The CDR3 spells CAWSVRRGLINEKLFF. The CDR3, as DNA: TGTGCCTGGAGTGTACGGAGGGGGCTTATTAATGAAAAACTGTTTTTT.

The CDR3 sequence is CASSGGSAEQYF. The DNA of the CDR3 is TGTGCCAGCAGTGGCGGGTCAGCCGAGCAGTACTTC. The genes are TRBV2 and TRBJ2-7; maybe TRBD2 (5 bases). The germline CDR1 and CDR2 sequences are SNHLY and FYNNEI. This CDR3 has 12 residues. V was cut by 4 bases and J by 6 bases, with 10 bases left in between.

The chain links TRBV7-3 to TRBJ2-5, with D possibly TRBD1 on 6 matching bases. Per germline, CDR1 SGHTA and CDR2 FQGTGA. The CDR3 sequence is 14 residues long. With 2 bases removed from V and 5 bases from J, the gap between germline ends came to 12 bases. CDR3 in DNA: TGTGCCAGCAGCTTACAGGGGCCCGGGGAGACCCAGTACTTC. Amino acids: CASSLQGPGETQYF. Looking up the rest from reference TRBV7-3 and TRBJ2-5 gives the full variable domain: GAGVSQTPSNKVTEKGKYVELRCDPISGHTALYWYRQSLGQGPEFLIYFQGTGAADDSGLPNDRFFAVRPEGSVSTLKIQRTERGDSAVYLCASSLQGPGETQYFGPGTRLLVL.